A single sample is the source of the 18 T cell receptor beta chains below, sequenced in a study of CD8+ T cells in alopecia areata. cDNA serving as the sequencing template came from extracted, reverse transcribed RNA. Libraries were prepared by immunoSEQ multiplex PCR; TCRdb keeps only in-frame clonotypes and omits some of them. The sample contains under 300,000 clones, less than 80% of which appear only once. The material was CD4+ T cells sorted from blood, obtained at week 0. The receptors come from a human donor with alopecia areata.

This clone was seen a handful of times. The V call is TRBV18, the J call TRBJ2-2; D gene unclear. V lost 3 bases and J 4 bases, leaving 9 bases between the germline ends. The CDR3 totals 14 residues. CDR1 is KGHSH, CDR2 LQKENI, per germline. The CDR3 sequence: CASSPPGVTGELFF. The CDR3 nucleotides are TGTGCCAGCTCACCTCCGGGCGTCACCGGGGAGCTGTTTTTT. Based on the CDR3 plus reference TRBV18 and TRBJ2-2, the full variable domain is NAGVMQNPRHLVRRRGQEARLRCSPMKGHSHVYWYRQLPEEGLKFMVYLQKENIIDESGMPKERFSAEFPKEGPSILRIQQVVRGDSAAYFCASSPPGVTGELFFGEGSRLTVL.

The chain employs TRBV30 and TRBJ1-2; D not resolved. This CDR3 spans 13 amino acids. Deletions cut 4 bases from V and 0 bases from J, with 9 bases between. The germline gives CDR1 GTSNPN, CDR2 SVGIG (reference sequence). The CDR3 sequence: CAWNGPANYGYTF. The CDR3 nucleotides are TGTGCCTGGAATGGGCCTGCTAACTATGGCTACACCTTC.

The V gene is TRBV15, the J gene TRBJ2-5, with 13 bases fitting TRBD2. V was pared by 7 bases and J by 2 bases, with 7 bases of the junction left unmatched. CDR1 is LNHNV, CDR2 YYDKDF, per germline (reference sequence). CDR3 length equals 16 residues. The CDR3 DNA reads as TGTGCCACCAAACCGGGACTAGCGGGGTGGCAAGAGACCCAGTACTTC. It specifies CATKPGLAGWQETQYF.

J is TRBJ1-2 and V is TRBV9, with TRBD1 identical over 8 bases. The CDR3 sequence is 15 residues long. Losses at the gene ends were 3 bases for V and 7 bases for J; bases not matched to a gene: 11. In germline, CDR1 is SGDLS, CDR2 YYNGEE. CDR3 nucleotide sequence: TGTGCCAGCAGCGGTCAGGGGGCGGCCTTGGGTGGCTACACCTTC. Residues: CASSGQGAALGGYTF.

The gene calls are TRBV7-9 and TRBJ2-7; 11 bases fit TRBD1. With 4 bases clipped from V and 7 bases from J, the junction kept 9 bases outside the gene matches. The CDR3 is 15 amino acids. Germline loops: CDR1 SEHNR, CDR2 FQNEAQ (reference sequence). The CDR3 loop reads CASSSRWDRGFEQYF. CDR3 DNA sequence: TGTGCCAGCAGCTCGCGCTGGGACAGGGGGTTTGAGCAGTACTTC.

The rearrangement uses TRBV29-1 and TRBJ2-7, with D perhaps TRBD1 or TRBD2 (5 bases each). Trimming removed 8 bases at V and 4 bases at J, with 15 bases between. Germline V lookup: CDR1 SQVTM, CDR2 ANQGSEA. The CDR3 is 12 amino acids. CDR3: CSSGGAVYEQYF. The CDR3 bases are TGCAGCAGCGGTGGGGCAGTTTACGAGCAGTACTTC.

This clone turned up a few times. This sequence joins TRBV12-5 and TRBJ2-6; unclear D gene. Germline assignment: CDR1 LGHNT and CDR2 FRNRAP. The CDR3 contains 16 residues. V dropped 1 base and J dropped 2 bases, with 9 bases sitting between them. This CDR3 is CASGLGEVPGANVLTF. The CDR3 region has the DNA TGTGCTAGTGGTTTGGGAGAGGTTCCTGGGGCCAACGTCCTGACTTTC.

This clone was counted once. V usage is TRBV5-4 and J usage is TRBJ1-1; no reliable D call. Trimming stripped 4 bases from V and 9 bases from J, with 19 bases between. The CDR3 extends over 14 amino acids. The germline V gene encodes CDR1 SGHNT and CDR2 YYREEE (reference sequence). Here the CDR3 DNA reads TGTGCCAGCAGCGAACAGAACTTCAATGAGAAAGCTTTCTTT. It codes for CASSEQNFNEKAFF.

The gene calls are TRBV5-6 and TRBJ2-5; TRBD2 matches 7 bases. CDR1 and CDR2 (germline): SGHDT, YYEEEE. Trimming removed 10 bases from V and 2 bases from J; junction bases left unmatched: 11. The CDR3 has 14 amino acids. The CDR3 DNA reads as TGTGCCTCCTCGCCGGGGGGACTTCAAGAGACCCAGTACTTC. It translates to CASSPGGLQETQYF.

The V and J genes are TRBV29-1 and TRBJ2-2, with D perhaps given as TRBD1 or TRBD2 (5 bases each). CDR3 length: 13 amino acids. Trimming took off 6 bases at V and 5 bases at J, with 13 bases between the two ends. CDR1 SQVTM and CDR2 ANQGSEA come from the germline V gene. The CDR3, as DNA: TGCAGCGTACGGACCGAGGGGACCGGGGAGCTGTTTTTT. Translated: CSVRTEGTGELFF.

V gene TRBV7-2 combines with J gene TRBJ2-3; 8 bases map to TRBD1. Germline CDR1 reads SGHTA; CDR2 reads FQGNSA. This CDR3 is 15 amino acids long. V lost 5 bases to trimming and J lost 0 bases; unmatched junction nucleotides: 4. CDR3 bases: TGTGCCAGCAGCCGGGACAGGACTAGCACAGATACGCAGTATTTT. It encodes CASSRDRTSTDTQYF. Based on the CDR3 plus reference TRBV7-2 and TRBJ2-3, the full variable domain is GAGVSQSPSNKVTEKGKDVELRCDPISGHTALYWYRQSLGQGLEFLIYFQGNSAPDKSGLPSDRFSAERTGGSVSTLTIQRTQQEDSAVYLCASSRDRTSTDTQYFGPGTRLTVL.

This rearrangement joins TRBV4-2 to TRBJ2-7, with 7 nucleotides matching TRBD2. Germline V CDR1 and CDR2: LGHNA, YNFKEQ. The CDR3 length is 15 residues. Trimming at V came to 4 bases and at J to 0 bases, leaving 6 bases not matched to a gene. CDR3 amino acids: CASSPGTMISYEQYF. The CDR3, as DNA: TGTGCCAGCAGCCCCGGGACTATGATCTCCTACGAGCAGTACTTC.

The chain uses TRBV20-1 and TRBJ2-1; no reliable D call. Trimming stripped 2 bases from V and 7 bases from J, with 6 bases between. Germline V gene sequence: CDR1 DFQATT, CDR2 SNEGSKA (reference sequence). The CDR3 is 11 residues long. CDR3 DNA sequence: TGCAGTGCTAGACAAACGAATGAGCAGTTCTTC. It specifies CSARQTNEQFF.

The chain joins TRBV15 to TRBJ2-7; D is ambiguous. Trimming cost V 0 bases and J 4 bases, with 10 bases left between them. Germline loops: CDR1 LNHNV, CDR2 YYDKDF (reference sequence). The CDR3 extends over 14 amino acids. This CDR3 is CATSRDRQAYEQYF. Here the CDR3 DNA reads TGTGCCACCAGCAGAGATCGCCAGGCGTACGAGCAGTACTTC.

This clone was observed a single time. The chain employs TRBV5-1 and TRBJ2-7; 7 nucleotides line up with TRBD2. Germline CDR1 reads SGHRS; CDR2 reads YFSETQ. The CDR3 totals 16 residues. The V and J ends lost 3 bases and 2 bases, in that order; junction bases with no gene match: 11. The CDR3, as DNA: TGCGCCAGCAGCTCGGTCCCGGGACTACGGACCTACGAGCAGTACTTC. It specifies CASSSVPGLRTYEQYF.

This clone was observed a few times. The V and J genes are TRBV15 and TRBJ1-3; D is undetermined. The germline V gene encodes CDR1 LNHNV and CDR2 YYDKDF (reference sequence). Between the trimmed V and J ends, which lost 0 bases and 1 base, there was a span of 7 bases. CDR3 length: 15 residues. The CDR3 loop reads CATSRDLPSGNTIYF. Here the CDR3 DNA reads TGTGCCACCAGCAGAGATTTGCCTTCTGGAAACACCATATATTTT. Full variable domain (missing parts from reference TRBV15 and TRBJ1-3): DAMVIQNPRYQVTQFGKPVTLSCSQTLNHNVMYWYQQKSSQAPKLLFHYYDKDFNNEADTPDNFQSRRPNTSFCFLDIRSPGLGDTAMYLCATSRDLPSGNTIYFGEGSWLTVV.

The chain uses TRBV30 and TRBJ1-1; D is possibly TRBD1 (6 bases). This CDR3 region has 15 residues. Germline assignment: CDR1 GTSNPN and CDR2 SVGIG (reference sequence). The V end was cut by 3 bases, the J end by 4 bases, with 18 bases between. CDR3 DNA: TGTGCCTGGAGACCCCGGGCAGGGGATGGCACTGAAGCTTTCTTT. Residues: CAWRPRAGDGTEAFF. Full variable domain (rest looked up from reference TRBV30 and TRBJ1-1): SQTIHQWPATLVQPVGSPLSLECTVEGTSNPNLYWYRQAAGRGLQLLFYSVGIGQISSEVPQNLSASRPQDRQFILSSKKLLLSDSGFYLCAWRPRAGDGTEAFFGQGTRLTVV.

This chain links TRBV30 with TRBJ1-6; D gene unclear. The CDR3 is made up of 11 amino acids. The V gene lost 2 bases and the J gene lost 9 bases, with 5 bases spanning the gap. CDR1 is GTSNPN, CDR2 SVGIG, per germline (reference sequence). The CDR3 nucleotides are TGTGCCTGGAGTACCGGTTCACCCCTCCACTTT. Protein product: CAWSTGSPLHF.